Listed here is a single TCR beta chain. What it binds is unknown. This entry is derived from a study of a mutant IDH1 vaccine in newly diagnosed glioma. The wider study: In some groups vaccination began 4-6 weeks post-radiotherapy; others received it with temozolomide. Treatment recipients were about 60% male and about 40% female, and their mean age was roughly 40 years. The earlier regimen, radiotherapy, temozolomide, or both, was most often both.

The time point was: week 35, safety follow-up. One vaccine dose held 300 ug of mutant IDH1 20-mer peptide and came with topical imiquimod. Astrocytomas found in donors were new, WHO grade 3 or 4, IDH1-mutant and ATRX-lost. The data were produced by immunoSEQ multiplex PCR, yet TCRdb's version contains in-frame clones alone and is incomplete. The sample consists of about 32,000 clones, around four fifths of them appearing once. The CDR3 spans 14 residues. CDR1 SEHNR and CDR2 FQNEAQ come from the germline V gene (reference sequence). Trimming shortened V by 1 base and J by 2 bases, and 6 bases separated the two germline ends.

The clonotype originates from a woman in her forties with glioma. The chain links TRBV7-9 to TRBJ1-5, with D unresolved. This specimen consisted of PBMCs, obtained from a glioma patient whose treatment included an IDH1 peptide vaccine. CDR3 protein: CASSLGQGNQPQHF. CDR3 in DNA: TGTGCCAGCAGCTTAGGACAAGGCAATCAGCCCCAGCATTTT.